One sample yielded the 14 T cell receptor beta chains listed below, sequenced in a study of cytomegalovirus exposure and HLA in healthy donors. The PCR employed 60 Vbeta primers together with 13 Jbeta primers. This table comes from immunoSEQ multiplex PCR, and its TCRdb copy is limited to in-frame clones, with some not included. The data hold just under 250,000 clones, with roughly 82% observed a single time. Sequences were obtained from PBMCs. Receptors were obtained from a middle-aged woman in good health and CMV-seropositive.

The rearrangement uses TRBV6-1 and TRBJ2-1; maybe TRBD2 (7 bases). This CDR3 comprises 15 residues. Germline CDR1 is MNHNS and CDR2 is SASEGT. Deletions cut 8 bases from V and 2 bases from J, with 16 bases between. The CDR3 DNA reads as TGTGCCAGCTCAGAGGTAGGGGGGGCCTACAATGAGCAGTTCTTC. Translating it yields CASSEVGGAYNEQFF.

The chain carries TRBV5-1 and TRBJ2-1, with TRBD2 matching 14 bases. From germline, CDR1 is SGHRS and CDR2 YFSETQ. This CDR3 comprises 15 residues. The V and J ends lost 4 bases and 9 bases, in that order; junction bases with no gene match: 6. CDR3 nucleotides: TGCGCCAGCAGCGCGACTAGCGGGGGGGCAAGTGAGCAGTTCTTC. Translating it yields CASSATSGGASEQFF.

The J gene is TRBJ2-3, the V gene TRBV5-1; tentatively, D is TRBD2 (6 bases). The CDR3 is 16 residues long. Trimming removed 2 bases at V and 0 bases at J, with 13 bases between. Germline V gives CDR1 SGHRS, CDR2 YFSETQ. Written as DNA, the CDR3 is TGCGCCAGCAGCTTCCCAGTGGGGGGTAGCACAGATACGCAGTATTTT. Its translation: CASSFPVGGSTDTQYF.

This clone was counted between two and nine times. The chain is built from TRBV2 and TRBJ1-2, with D hard to call. Germline V gene data show CDR1 as SNHLY and CDR2 as FYNNEI. The V end was cut by 4 bases, the J end by 8 bases, with 14 bases between. The CDR3 is 13 residues long. CDR3: CASSGLRVWGYTF. CDR3 sequence (DNA): TGTGCCAGCAGTGGCCTGAGGGTTTGGGGCTACACCTTC.

The J gene is TRBJ2-2, the V gene TRBV6-5, with 8 bases identical to TRBD1. V lost 7 bases and J lost 4; bases outside the gene matches: 8. CDR3 length equals 15 residues. CDR1 and CDR2 from the germline V gene are MNHEY and SVGAGI. CDR3 nucleotide sequence: TGTGCCAGCAAGGTGGGACAGGTAGTCACCGGGGAGCTGTTTTTT. It yields the protein CASKVGQVVTGELFF.

This sequence joins TRBV19 and TRBJ1-2; 7 bases fit TRBD1. Germline V gives CDR1 LNHDA, CDR2 SQIVND (reference sequence). J gave up 4 bases and V 5 bases, and 7 bases lay outside the gene matches. The CDR3 extends over 14 amino acids. As DNA, the CDR3 is TGTGCCAGTAGTGGTCGGAGGGGGCTCTATGGCTACACCTTC. It encodes CASSGRRGLYGYTF.

The chain links TRBV7-2 to TRBJ1-2; 9 bases agree with TRBD1. Germline-derived CDR1 and CDR2 are SGHTA and FQGNSA. The junction had 4 bases not matched to a gene; V was cut back by 4 bases and J by 4 bases. This CDR3 region has 14 residues. The chain's CDR3 is CASSSQGAAYGYTF. The CDR3 DNA is TGTGCCAGCAGCTCACAGGGGGCGGCCTATGGCTACACCTTC.

The rearrangement links TRBV5-1 to TRBJ1-2; TRBD1 aligns across 7 bases. CDR3 size: 15 residues. The germline V gene encodes CDR1 SGHRS and CDR2 YFSETQ. J gave up 4 bases and V 2 bases, and 8 bases lay outside the gene matches. The CDR3 nucleotides read TGCGCCAGCAGCTTAGGGACAGCAGAATCCTATGGCTACACCTTC. Encoded protein: CASSLGTAESYGYTF.

The chain combines TRBV10-3 with TRBJ2-7; 13 bases fit TRBD2. Trimming cost V 10 bases and J 5 bases; bases outside gene matches: 8. The CDR3 totals 14 residues. Per the germline V gene, CDR1 is ENHRY and CDR2 is SYGVKD. The CDR3 sequence: CATRLAGGLDEQYF. CDR3 sequence (DNA): TGTGCCACTAGACTAGCGGGAGGTTTGGACGAGCAGTACTTC.

The chain uses TRBV2 and TRBJ2-1, with 7 bases identical to TRBD2. This CDR3 has 15 residues. Unmatched junction bases numbered 6, after V lost 3 bases and J lost 4 bases. The germline CDR1 and CDR2 sequences are SNHLY and FYNNEI. This chain's CDR3 is CASSDGLVLYNEQFF. The CDR3 bases are TGTGCCAGCAGTGACGGACTAGTGTTATACAATGAGCAGTTCTTC.

J is TRBJ2-2 and V is TRBV7-8, with 7 nucleotides matching TRBD1. The germline V gene has CDR1 SGHVS and CDR2 FQNEAQ. The J segment lost 3 bases and the V segment lost 4 bases, leaving 8 bases of the junction unmatched. This CDR3 contains 16 residues. The CDR3 region is CASSSQGVLDTGELFF. DNA for the CDR3: TGTGCCAGCAGCTCTCAGGGGGTTTTGGACACCGGGGAGCTGTTTTTT. Together with reference TRBV7-8 and TRBJ2-2, the CDR3 gives the full variable domain: GAGVSQSPRYKVAKRGQDVALRCDPISGHVSLFWYQQALGQGPEFLTYFQNEAQLDKSGLPSDRFFAERPEGSVSTLKIQRTQQEDSAVYLCASSSQGVLDTGELFFGEGSRLTVL.

The chain has TRBV11-1 and TRBJ1-5; 9 bases are a match to TRBD1. The ends lost 4 bases at V and 4 bases at J; junction bases unmatched: 2. This CDR3 spans 14 amino acids. From germline, CDR1 is SGHAT and CDR2 FQDESV (reference sequence). This CDR3 reads CASSSTGGNQPQHF. The CDR3 region has the DNA TGTGCCAGCAGCTCGACAGGGGGAAATCAGCCCCAGCATTTT.

The chain uses TRBV18 and TRBJ2-7, with D hard to call. V dropped 6 bases and J dropped 5 bases, with 11 bases sitting between them. CDR3 length: 12 amino acids. The germline V gene encodes CDR1 KGHSH and CDR2 LQKENI. CDR3 amino acids: CASSNLQHEQYF. The CDR3 DNA reads TGTGCCAGCTCCAACCTACAGCACGAGCAGTACTTC.

The rearrangement uses TRBV19 and TRBJ1-2; D perhaps matches TRBD1 (5 bases). Germline V gives CDR1 LNHDA, CDR2 SQIVND (reference sequence). The CDR3 has 17 amino acids. V was clipped by 3 bases and J by 6 bases, with 23 bases between them. The CDR3 region has the DNA TGTGCCAGTAGTATCCGGCGCCAGGGTATAATCGTGGATGGCTACACCTTC. Its translation: CASSIRRQGIIVDGYTF.